Presented here are 3 T cell receptor beta chains from one specimen sequenced in a study of CD8+ T cells in alopecia areata. cDNA serving as the sequencing template came from extracted, reverse transcribed RNA. Measured with immunoSEQ multiplex PCR; TCRdb has only the in-frame clones, and not every one. The profile shows approximately 150,000 clones, roughly 58% of them singletons. Sequencing input: CD8+ T cells sorted from blood. The receptors were sampled from a human donor in good health.

This chain uses TRBV7-9 with TRBJ2-7, with a weak D call TRBD2 (7 bases). Germline V gene data show CDR1 as SEHNR and CDR2 as FQNEAQ (reference sequence). V was cut by 4 bases and J by 0 bases, with 13 bases left in between. There are 15 residues in the CDR3. The CDR3 DNA follows: TGTGCCAGCAGCTCGGGGGGCATCAGCTCCTACGAGCAGTACTTC. Amino acids: CASSSGGISSYEQYF.

V gene TRBV29-1 combines with J gene TRBJ2-1, with 9 bases that match TRBD2. CDR1 and CDR2 (germline): SQVTM, ANQGSEA. The CDR3 consists of 14 residues. V lost 6 bases and J lost 3; bases outside the gene matches: 6. CDR3 coding DNA: TGCAGCGTCGTAGCGGGAGTAGTCTACAATGAGCAGTTCTTC. This sequence encodes CSVVAGVVYNEQFF.

This chain uses TRBV11-2 with TRBJ2-3; D call uncertain. The CDR3 is made up of 14 amino acids. V lost 0 bases and J 3 bases, leaving 7 bases between the germline ends. Germline V gene data show CDR1 as SGHAT and CDR2 as FQNNGV. DNA for the CDR3: TGTGCCAGCAGCTTAGATCCCCAGACAGATACGCAGTATTTT. Amino acid sequence: CASSLDPQTDTQYF.